The sequence of this TCR beta chain was determined in a study of cytomegalovirus exposure and HLA in healthy donors. The PCR made use of 60 Vbeta and 13 Jbeta primers. Sequencing was performed with immunoSEQ multiplex PCR; in TCRdb, only in-frame clones are kept and a portion is missing. The sample has fewer than 150,000 clones; around 70% are singletons. Study-wide results and limits: Per a prior analysis, the majority of TCR beta V segments were productive roughly 87% or roughly 30% of the time. For most TCR sequences rarity was the rule, although some public TCRs occurred in many donors. Roughly uniform depth of sequencing across donors was assumed in presence/absence analyses.

On this clone itself: Its specificity is unknown.

From germline, CDR1 is SNHLY and CDR2 FYNNEI. This CDR3 contains 13 residues. The V end lost 4 bases, the J end lost 6 bases, and 12 bases lay between the germline ends. The chain joins TRBV2 to TRBJ1-2; D ambiguous. Sequencing input: PBMCs. The receptor was isolated from a man aged 25 to 45 in good health and CMV-seronegative. The DNA for the CDR3 is TGTGCCAGCAGTGTGGTCGCATTAGATGGCTACACCTTC. Its protein product is CASSVVALDGYTF.